This record looks at one TCR beta chain sequence and its context. V dropped 5 bases and J dropped 3 bases, with 19 bases sitting between them. Germline V gene data show CDR1 as SGHTA and CDR2 as FQGNSA. The CDR3 runs 17 residues. This entry comes from a study of control samples from healthy donors and cancer patients. Using immunoSEQ multiplex PCR, the repertoire was profiled, and TCRdb retains in-frame clones only, with some absent. The sample has about 35,000 clones; roughly 92% are singletons. The sequenced sample was PBMCs. The chain recombines TRBV7-2 with TRBJ2-2; a possible D gene is TRBD2 (7 bases). This clonotype was sampled from a man aged 40-50 years with colorectal cancer. CDR3 bases: TGTGCCAGCAGCCTACCGTCTTCGGGGGGCCACACCGGGGAGCTGTTTTTT. This translates into CASSLPSSGGHTGELFF.